Presented here are 15 T cell receptor beta chains from one specimen sequenced in a study of CD8 T cells in Susac syndrome. Random-hexamer reverse transcription was applied to roughly 0.45 to 1 ug RNA. Each CDR3 protein gets one entry after TCRdb re-called the immunoSEQ multiplex PCR reads with MiXCR. The sample shows roughly 200,000 distinct CDR3 sequences, about 95% of them seen only once. The source material was CD4+ T cells from PBMCs. The source is a human donor in good health.

V and J are TRBV4-2 and TRBJ2-7, with D unclear. V was shortened by 0 bases and J by 0 bases, with 6 bases between the two germline ends. The germline CDR1 and CDR2 sequences are LGHNA and YNFKEQ. This CDR3 spans 14 amino acids. The CDR3, as DNA: TGTGCCAGCAGCCAAGAGTTAAGCTCCTACGAGCAGTACTTC. It translates to CASSQELSSYEQYF.

The chain has TRBV20-1 and TRBJ2-3; 9 bases fit TRBD2. The CDR3 spans 12 residues. The V gene's germline CDR1 is DFQATT and CDR2 SNEGSKA (reference sequence). CDR3 amino acids: CSAGTSWLAQYF. CDR3 nucleotides: TGCAGCGCAGGGACTAGCTGGCTGGCGCAGTATTTT.

The chain uses TRBV30 and TRBJ1-4, with TRBD1 matching over 9 bases. Germline CDR1 GTSNPN, CDR2 SVGIG (reference sequence). The CDR3 has 13 residues. V was pared by 5 bases and J by 7 bases, with 5 bases of the junction left unmatched. CDR3 coding DNA: TGTGCCTGGGCCGGGACAGGGACTGAAAAACTGTTTTTT. Translated, it gives CAWAGTGTEKLFF.

For the CDR3, the DNA is TGTGCCTGGAGTCATGGGATAGAGAATGAAAAACTGTTTTTT. It translates to CAWSHGIENEKLFF. The chain uses TRBV30 and TRBJ1-4; D is unresolved. This CDR3 spans 14 amino acids. V was cut by 2 bases and J by 5 bases, with 12 bases left in between. Germline CDR1 and CDR2: GTSNPN and SVGIG (reference sequence).

V and J are TRBV7-2 and TRBJ2-1; 13 bases match TRBD2. The CDR3 consists of 15 residues. V lost 7 bases to trimming and J lost 8 bases; unmatched junction nucleotides: 8. Germline CDR1 reads SGHTA; CDR2 reads FQGNSA. The CDR3 DNA follows: TGTGCCAGCACCCTTACTAGCGGGGGGGTCTATGAGCAGTTCTTC. It is translated as CASTLTSGGVYEQFF.

This chain links TRBV7-9 with TRBJ2-5; 8 positions match TRBD1. V shed 5 bases and J 0 bases; nucleotides not matched to a gene: 5. CDR3 length: 15 amino acids. The germline V gene encodes CDR1 SEHNR and CDR2 FQNEAQ (reference sequence). CDR3 sequence: CASSMYRGYQETQYF. DNA of the CDR3: TGTGCCAGCAGCATGTACAGGGGGTACCAAGAGACCCAGTACTTC. Together with reference TRBV7-9 and TRBJ2-5, the CDR3 gives the full variable domain: DTGVSQNPRHKITKRGQNVTFRCDPISEHNRLYWYRQTLGQGPEFLTYFQNEAQLEKSRLLSDRFSAERPKGSFSTLEIQRTEQGDSAMYLCASSMYRGYQETQYFGPGTRLLVL.

The chain employs TRBV15 and TRBJ2-4, with 8 bases matching TRBD2. The CDR3 runs to 14 residues. The J segment lost 9 bases and the V segment lost 8 bases, leaving 12 bases of the junction unmatched. CDR1 is LNHNV and CDR2 is YYDKDF in the germline V gene (reference sequence). The CDR3 DNA reads as TGTGCCACCGGCGAGGGCGGGGGGCTTAGCATTCAGTACTTC. Its protein is CATGEGGGLSIQYF.

The V and J genes are TRBV30 and TRBJ1-4; D uncertain. Per germline, CDR1 GTSNPN and CDR2 SVGIG (reference sequence). The CDR3 has 14 amino acids. The germline V and J ends were trimmed by 2 bases and 8 bases, with 15 bases remaining between them. The CDR3 DNA sequence: TGTGCCTGGAGTAGTAAGGGAGGCGGAGAAAAACTGTTTTTT. Translation gives CAWSSKGGGEKLFF.

The gene calls are TRBV9 and TRBJ2-3; D gene unclear. CDR1 is SGDLS, CDR2 YYNGEE, per germline. V dropped 4 bases and J dropped 0 bases, with 9 bases sitting between them. The CDR3 has 14 amino acids. The CDR3 DNA sequence: TGTGCCAGCAGCCTTAGGTGGAGCACAGATACGCAGTATTTT. Translation: CASSLRWSTDTQYF.

This chain uses TRBV15 with TRBJ2-3, with 11 nucleotides matching TRBD2. CDR1 and CDR2 from the germline V gene are LNHNV and YYDKDF (reference sequence). The CDR3 is 18 amino acids. V shed 2 bases, J shed 0 bases, and the junction held 7 bases outside the gene matches. CDR3 nucleotide sequence: TGTGCCACCAGCAGATCGAGGACTAGCGGGCTTAGCACAGATACGCAGTATTTT. Its protein product is CATSRSRTSGLSTDTQYF. The variable domain in full, with the rest retrieved from reference TRBV15 and TRBJ2-3, is DAMVIQNPRYQVTQFGKPVTLSCSQTLNHNVMYWYQQKSSQAPKLLFHYYDKDFNNEADTPDNFQSRRPNTSFCFLDIRSPGLGDTAMYLCATSRSRTSGLSTDTQYFGPGTRLTVL.

The chain uses TRBV7-9 and TRBJ2-7; tentatively, D is TRBD2 (5 bases). Deletions cut 3 bases from V and 2 bases from J, with 8 bases between. The CDR3 has 13 amino acids. Germline assignment: CDR1 SEHNR and CDR2 FQNEAQ (reference sequence). The CDR3 nucleotides are TGTGCCAGCAGCTTCGGGGAAACCTACGAGCAGTACTTC. This encodes CASSFGETYEQYF.

The chain couples TRBV4-3 to TRBJ2-7, with D maybe TRBD1 (5 bases). V dropped 1 base and J dropped 0 bases, with 7 bases sitting between them. Germline lookup yields CDR1 LGHNA and CDR2 YSLEER. There are 14 residues in the CDR3. The CDR3 sequence is CASSQGTRSYEQYF. CDR3 bases: TGCGCCAGCAGCCAAGGGACACGCTCCTACGAGCAGTACTTC.

This chain uses TRBV4-3 with TRBJ2-7; D not certain. Per germline, CDR1 LGHNA and CDR2 YSLEER. The CDR3 is 15 amino acids. Trimming removed 4 bases from V and 1 base from J, with 14 bases in between. In DNA, the CDR3 is TGCGCCAGCAGCCGTCGACGGTCAAGTTCCTACGAGCAGTACTTC. Residues: CASSRRRSSSYEQYF.

The chain recombines TRBV29-1 with TRBJ2-3, with a weak D call TRBD2 (6 bases). Germline CDR1 SQVTM, CDR2 ANQGSEA. V lost 7 bases to trimming and J lost 0 bases, with 17 bases between them. This CDR3 comprises 15 residues. CDR3 amino acids: CSAEGLALSTDTQYF. Here the CDR3 DNA reads TGCAGCGCGGAGGGTCTAGCGCTAAGCACAGATACGCAGTATTTT.

The chain recombines TRBV29-1 with TRBJ2-7; TRBD1 aligns across 8 bases. This CDR3 is 15 amino acids long. V trimming: 7 bases; J trimming: 4 bases; junction bases outside the gene matches: 15. The germline CDR1 and CDR2 sequences are SQVTM and ANQGSEA. As DNA, the CDR3 is TGCAGCGCCTCGGGAAGGGCCAGGGGGCCGTACGAGCAGTACTTC. Translated: CSASGRARGPYEQYF.